This note documents a single T cell receptor beta chain sequence. The data derive from a study of blood T cell repertoires in COVID-19. Study-level information: Sample material is recorded as cDNA or gDNA derived from T cells, B-cell-depleted T cells, or PBMCs.

Individuals aged about 18 to 89 years were recruited from approximately 22 US areas. Researchers sorted participants into cohorts using their self-reported clinical history. Germline V gives CDR1 MNHNS, CDR2 SASEGT. V lost 4 bases and J lost 8, with 23 bases in between. The CDR3 is 16 amino acids. The data were produced by immunoSEQ multiplex PCR, yet TCRdb's version contains in-frame clones alone and is incomplete. The data contain 150,000 to 200,000 clones, roughly 80% of them singletons. The chain recombines TRBV6-1 with TRBJ1-2, with unresolved D. The specimen sequenced was PBMCs or T cells enriched from blood (not recorded which). The origin of this receptor is a woman aged 60-75 years with acute COVID-19. For the CDR3, the DNA is TGTGCCAGCAGTGGACTTTGGGCGGGCCTAACTAAGGGCTACACCTTC. Its translation is CASSGLWAGLTKGYTF.